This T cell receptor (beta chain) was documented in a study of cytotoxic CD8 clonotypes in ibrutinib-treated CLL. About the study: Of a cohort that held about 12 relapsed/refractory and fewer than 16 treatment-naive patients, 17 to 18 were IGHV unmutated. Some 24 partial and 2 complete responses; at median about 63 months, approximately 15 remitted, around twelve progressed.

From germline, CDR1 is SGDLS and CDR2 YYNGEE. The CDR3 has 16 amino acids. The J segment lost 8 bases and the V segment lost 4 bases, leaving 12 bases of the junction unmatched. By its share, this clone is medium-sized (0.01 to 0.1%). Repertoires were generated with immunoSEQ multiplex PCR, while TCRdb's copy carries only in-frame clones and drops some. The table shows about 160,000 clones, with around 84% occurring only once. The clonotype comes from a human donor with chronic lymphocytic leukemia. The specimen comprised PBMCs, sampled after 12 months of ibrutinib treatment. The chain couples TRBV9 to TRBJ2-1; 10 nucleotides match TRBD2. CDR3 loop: CASSPRLSGGRYEQFF. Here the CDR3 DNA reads TGTGCCAGCAGCCCCCGTCTTAGCGGGGGGAGGTATGAGCAGTTCTTC. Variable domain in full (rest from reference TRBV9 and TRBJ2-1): DSGVTQTPKHLITATGQRVTLRCSPRSGDLSVYWYQQSLDQGLQFLIQYYNGEERAKGNILERFSAQQFPDLHSELNLSSLELGDSALYFCASSPRLSGGRYEQFFGPGTRLTVL.